This passage covers 4 T cell receptor beta chains from one sample sequenced in a study of cytomegalovirus exposure and HLA in healthy donors (TCRdb year 2017). Library generation was performed with the immunoSEQ multiplex PCR assay. For the multiplex PCR, a mixture combining 60 forward primers for TCR Vbeta segments and 13 reverse primers for TCR Jbeta segments was used. TCRdb carries this immuneACCESS record with in-frame sequences only. Its versions omit some clonotypes, under half of them owing to an unresolved V gene in the studies checked, with the rest unexplained. The sample table records 120,000 to 150,000 clones; 84% of these occur just once. The ten largest clones add up to 2% to 2.5% of the sample. Sequencing used PBMCs. These TCRs come from a boy younger than 10 in good health and CMV-seronegative.

The chain's CDR3 is CASSVTDRAEISYEQYF. The CDR3 DNA reads as TGTGCCAGTAGCGTCACCGACAGGGCCGAAATTAGCTACGAGCAGTACTTC. The gene calls are TRBV19 and TRBJ2-7; the match to TRBD1 covers 7 bases. CDR1 is LNHDA, CDR2 SQIVND, per germline (reference sequence). V trimming: 6 bases; J trimming: 3 bases; junction bases outside the gene matches: 17. The CDR3 totals 17 residues.

V gene TRBV13 combines with J gene TRBJ2-7; D possibly corresponds to TRBD2 (5 bases). The CDR3 has 16 residues. Germline V gene lookup returns CDR1 PRHDT and CDR2 FYEKMQ (reference sequence). Trimming stripped 5 bases from V and 6 bases from J, with 23 bases between. This CDR3 is CASSTTALAPYAEQYF. CDR3 DNA: TGTGCCAGCAGCACTACGGCTCTAGCCCCTTACGCCGAGCAGTACTTC.

The chain combines TRBV6-1 with TRBJ1-5, with TRBD1 as a possible D gene (5 bases). The CDR3 extends over 18 amino acids. The germline gives CDR1 MNHNS, CDR2 SASEGT. V lost 3 bases and J lost 0, with 18 bases in between. DNA of the CDR3: TGTGCCAGCAGTGATCCAATAATGTCCGGGGGTAGCAATCAGCCCCAGCATTTT. Its translation is CASSDPIMSGGSNQPQHF.

This clone appeared a few times. The V call is TRBV5-4, the J call TRBJ1-2; possibly TRBD1 for D (5 bases). CDR1 is SGHNT and CDR2 is YYREEE in the germline V gene (reference sequence). V was clipped by 3 bases and J by 6 bases, with 15 bases between them. The CDR3 is made up of 14 amino acids. CDR3 loop: CASSSGVYGHGYTF. The CDR3 nucleotides are TGTGCCAGCAGCTCGGGGGTGTACGGGCATGGCTACACCTTC.